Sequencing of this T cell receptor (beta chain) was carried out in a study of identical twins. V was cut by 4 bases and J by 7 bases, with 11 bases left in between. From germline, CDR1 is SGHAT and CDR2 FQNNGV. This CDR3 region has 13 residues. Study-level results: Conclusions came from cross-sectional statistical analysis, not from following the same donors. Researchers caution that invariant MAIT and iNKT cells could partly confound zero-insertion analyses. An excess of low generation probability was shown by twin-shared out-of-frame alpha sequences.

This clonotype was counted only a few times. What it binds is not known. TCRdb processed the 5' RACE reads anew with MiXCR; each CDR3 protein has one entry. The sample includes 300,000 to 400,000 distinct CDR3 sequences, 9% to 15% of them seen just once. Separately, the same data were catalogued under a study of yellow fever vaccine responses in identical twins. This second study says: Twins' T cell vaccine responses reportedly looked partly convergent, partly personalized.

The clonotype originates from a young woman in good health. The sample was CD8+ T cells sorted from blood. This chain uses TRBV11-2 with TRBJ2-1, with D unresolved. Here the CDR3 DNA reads TGTGCCAGCAGCTCCGGGCCTTCTAATGAGCAGTTCTTC. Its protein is CASSSGPSNEQFF.